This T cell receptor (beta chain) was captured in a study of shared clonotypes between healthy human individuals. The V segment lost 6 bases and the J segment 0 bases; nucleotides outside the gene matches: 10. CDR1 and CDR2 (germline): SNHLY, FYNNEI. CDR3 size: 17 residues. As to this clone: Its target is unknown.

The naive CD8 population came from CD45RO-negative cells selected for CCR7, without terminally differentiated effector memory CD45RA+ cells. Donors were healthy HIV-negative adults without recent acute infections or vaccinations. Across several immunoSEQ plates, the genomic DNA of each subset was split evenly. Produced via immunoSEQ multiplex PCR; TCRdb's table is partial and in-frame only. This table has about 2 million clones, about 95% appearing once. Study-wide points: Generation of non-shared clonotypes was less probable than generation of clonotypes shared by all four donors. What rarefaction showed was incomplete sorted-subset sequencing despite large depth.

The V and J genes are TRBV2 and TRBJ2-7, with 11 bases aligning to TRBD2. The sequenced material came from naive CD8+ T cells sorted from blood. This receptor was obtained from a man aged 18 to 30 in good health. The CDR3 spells CASRLAGVPSYSYEQYF. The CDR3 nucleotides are TGTGCCAGCAGACTAGCGGGAGTTCCCTCCTACTCCTACGAGCAGTACTTC.